The 30 T cell receptor beta chains below were found in one sample sequenced in a study of identical twins. TCRdb re-analysed the 5' RACE reads in MiXCR, keeping a single row per CDR3 protein. The sample holds 350,000 or so distinct CDR3 sequences, roughly 9% seen once. Material: naive T cells sorted from blood. The receptors here all came from a woman in her 50s in good health.

The genes are TRBV5-1 and TRBJ1-1; D call uncertain. The V gene's germline CDR1 is SGHRS and CDR2 YFSETQ. V lost 0 bases and J lost 1, with 10 bases in between. This CDR3 is 15 amino acids long. The CDR3 loop reads CASSLGGFGNTEAFF. The CDR3 region has the DNA TGCGCCAGCAGCTTGGGAGGGTTTGGGAACACTGAAGCTTTCTTT.

This clonotype showed up many times. This chain links TRBV7-6 with TRBJ2-1, with D unclear. Trimming removed 5 bases from V and 4 bases from J, with 15 bases in between. This CDR3 has 15 amino acids. From germline, CDR1 is SGHVS and CDR2 FNYEAQ. The DNA of the CDR3 is TGTGCCAGCAGCAAAGGCCCGAGCTTATACAATGAGCAGTTCTTC. Translated, it gives CASSKGPSLYNEQFF.

This clonotype appeared a few times. This chain links TRBV27 with TRBJ2-1; TRBD2 matches at 11 bases. With V trimmed by 2 bases and J by 13 bases, 10 bases remained unmatched. In germline, CDR1 is MNHEY, CDR2 SMNVEV (reference sequence). The CDR3 extends over 15 amino acids. The CDR3 sequence: CASSLQLAGDSGQFF. For the CDR3, the DNA is TGTGCCAGCAGTTTACAACTAGCGGGAGATTCGGGACAGTTCTTC.

Here the CDR3 reads CSVLSDQETQYF. The CDR3, as DNA: TGCAGCGTCTTGAGCGACCAAGAGACCCAGTACTTC. The V call is TRBV29-1, the J call TRBJ2-5, with D uncertain. The CDR3 has 12 amino acids. Trimming left V 6 bases short and J 0 bases short, with 8 bases between. Germline CDR1 and CDR2: SQVTM and ANQGSEA.

This chain connects TRBV7-2 to TRBJ2-2; a weak D match, TRBD1 (7 bases). Germline CDR1 and CDR2: SGHTA and FQGNSA. The CDR3 is made up of 15 amino acids. Trimming took 1 base from V and 5 from J, leaving 11 bases between them. The CDR3 nucleotides read TGTGCCAGCAGCTTAGAACAGGGGAGGACCGGGGAGCTGTTTTTT. It yields the protein CASSLEQGRTGELFF.

This clonotype has ten or more counts. The rearrangement uses TRBV29-1 and TRBJ2-5; D gene unclear. Germline CDR1 reads SQVTM; CDR2 reads ANQGSEA. V shed 8 bases and J shed 0 bases, with 16 bases lying between them. This CDR3 has 14 residues. The CDR3 DNA sequence: TGCAGCACCGATCTCGGCGAATACCAAGAGACCCAGTACTTC. Its protein is CSTDLGEYQETQYF.

The chain couples TRBV20-1 to TRBJ2-3; D is unresolved. V was trimmed by 3 bases and J by 6 bases, leaving 10 bases between them. Germline-derived CDR1 and CDR2 are DFQATT and SNEGSKA (reference sequence). CDR3 length: 12 residues. The CDR3 protein is CSARALGDTQYF. The CDR3 DNA sequence: TGCAGTGCTAGGGCGCTAGGGGATACGCAGTATTTT.

This chain links TRBV10-3 with TRBJ2-2, with 9 bases aligning to TRBD1. Trimming took 10 bases from V and 0 from J; bases not matched to a gene: 21. Germline-derived CDR1 and CDR2 are ENHRY and SYGVKD. There are 20 residues in the CDR3. The CDR3 spells CATKTGTGTWRDPNTGELFF. The DNA of the CDR3 is TGTGCCACCAAGACCGGGACAGGGACGTGGAGGGATCCGAACACCGGGGAGCTGTTTTTT.

This clonotype was seen only a few times. The chain's CDR3 is CASPDEASSEQYV. The CDR3 DNA sequence: TGTGCCAGCCCCGACGAGGCTAGCAGCGAGCAGTACGTC. The chain links TRBV6-2 or TRBV6-3 to TRBJ2-7; maybe TRBD2 (5 bases). Germline V CDR1 and CDR2: MNHEY, SVGEGT. CDR3 size: 13 residues. Deletions cut 8 bases from V and 6 bases from J, with 17 bases between.

This clonotype turned up a few times. The V call is TRBV19, the J call TRBJ1-2, with 9 bases that match TRBD1. CDR3 length equals 15 residues. Germline CDR1 LNHDA, CDR2 SQIVND (reference sequence). Trimming cost V 2 bases and J 5 bases; bases outside gene matches: 6. The chain's CDR3 is CASSIIAGQGYGYTF. In DNA, the CDR3 is TGTGCCAGTAGTATAATAGCGGGACAGGGATATGGCTACACCTTC.

This clonotype was seen repeatedly, ten times or more. The chain has TRBV10-3 and TRBJ2-1, with TRBD2 as a possible D gene (5 bases). The CDR3 length is 13 residues. CDR1 and CDR2 (germline): ENHRY, SYGVKD. V shed 11 bases and J shed 9 bases, with 20 bases lying between them. The CDR3 here is CAARTMGGLEQFF. DNA of the CDR3: TGTGCCGCCAGGACGATGGGTGGACTTGAGCAGTTCTTC.

This chain links TRBV5-1 with TRBJ2-1; 7 bases align to TRBD1. V shed 4 bases, J shed 4 bases, and the junction held 14 bases outside the gene matches. The CDR3 consists of 17 residues. CDR1 is SGHRS, CDR2 YFSETQ, per germline. This chain's CDR3 is CASSTGLRDSKYNEQFF. The CDR3 DNA is TGCGCCAGCAGCACCGGGCTCCGGGACAGCAAGTACAATGAGCAGTTCTTC. The whole variable domain, remainder taken from reference TRBV5-1 and TRBJ2-1, is KAGVTQTPRYLIKTRGQQVTLSCSPISGHRSVSWYQQTPGQGLQFLFEYFSETQRNKGNFPGRFSGRQFSNSRSEMNVSTLELGDSALYLCASSTGLRDSKYNEQFFGPGTRLTVL.

The sample holds a few counts of this clonotype. The chain recombines TRBV20-1 with TRBJ2-5, with 7 bases that match TRBD2. With V trimmed by 0 bases and J by 5 bases, 9 bases remained unmatched. Germline V gives CDR1 DFQATT, CDR2 SNEGSKA (reference sequence). The CDR3 runs to 15 residues. CDR3 sequence: CSARDAGRARETQYF. The CDR3 DNA reads as TGCAGTGCTAGAGATGCGGGGAGGGCGAGGGAGACCCAGTACTTC.

This clonotype was detected a few times. The CDR3 DNA is TGTGCCATCAGTGAGACCAGGACCGAAACGGGAAAACTGTTTTTT. Translating it yields CAISETRTETGKLFF. The chain employs TRBV10-3 and TRBJ1-4; D unclear. The V gene's germline CDR1 is ENHRY and CDR2 SYGVKD. The ends were cut back, 2 bases at V and 10 bases at J, with 17 bases in the middle. The CDR3 spans 15 residues.

This clonotype was observed a handful of times. The chain links TRBV12-3 or TRBV12-4 to TRBJ2-3, with 15 bases identical to TRBD2. V lost 8 bases, J lost 1 base, and 7 bases stayed unmatched. This CDR3 region has 17 residues. The CDR3 sequence is CASARTSGRAGTDTQYF. Written as DNA, the CDR3 is TGTGCCAGCGCCCGGACTAGCGGGAGGGCGGGCACAGATACGCAGTATTTT.

This clonotype was picked up a small number of times. The chain is built from TRBV27 and TRBJ1-2; maybe TRBD1 (6 bases). The ends were cut back, 4 bases at V and 4 bases at J, with 13 bases in the middle. Germline CDR1 reads MNHEY; CDR2 reads SMNVEV (reference sequence). The CDR3 consists of 14 residues. In nucleotides, the CDR3 is TGTGCCAGCAGTTCATACAGGGATCTCTATGGCTACACCTTC. Translated: CASSSYRDLYGYTF.

The V gene is TRBV2, the J gene TRBJ2-7; 7 bases line up with TRBD2. In germline, CDR1 is SNHLY, CDR2 FYNNEI. J lost 3 bases, V lost 4 bases, and 6 bases had no gene match. The CDR3 is 14 residues long. CDR3 sequence (DNA): TGTGCCAGCAGTGGAAACGGGGGGAACTACGAGCAGTACGTC. It translates to CASSGNGGNYEQYV.

The rearrangement links TRBV6-5 to TRBJ1-2; 8 bases are a match to TRBD1. This CDR3 contains 18 residues. Germline V CDR1 and CDR2: MNHEY, SVGAGI. V dropped 0 bases and J dropped 5; count of bases not matched to a gene: 14. The CDR3 region is CASSYSGLRTGIFYGYTF. The CDR3 nucleotides are TGTGCCAGCAGTTACTCGGGGTTACGGACAGGGATATTTTATGGCTACACCTTC.

This clonotype was seen only a few times. The genes are TRBV10-3 and TRBJ2-3; D gene unclear. V was cut by 4 bases and J by 0 bases, with 8 bases left in between. CDR3 size: 14 residues. CDR1 is ENHRY and CDR2 is SYGVKD in the germline V gene. In DNA form, the CDR3 reads TGTGCCATCAGTGGAATTTATAGCACAGATACGCAGTATTTT. Its protein product is CAISGIYSTDTQYF.

This clonotype has more than one count but fewer than ten. The rearrangement uses TRBV20-1 and TRBJ2-5; D ambiguous. The germline CDR1 and CDR2 sequences are DFQATT and SNEGSKA (reference sequence). The CDR3 runs to 14 residues. The V end lost 1 base, the J end lost 2 bases, and 11 bases lay between the germline ends. The CDR3 DNA is TGCAGTGCTAGAGGGGTATTGGGGCAAGAGACCCAGTACTTC. Translated: CSARGVLGQETQYF.

This clonotype has a count of ten or more. The chain uses TRBV3-1 and TRBJ2-7, with D perhaps matching TRBD2 (5 bases). This CDR3 has 14 amino acids. Germline loops: CDR1 LGHDT, CDR2 YNNKEL (reference sequence). Trimming cost V 3 bases and J 9 bases, with 18 bases left between them. The CDR3 DNA is TGTGCCAGCAGCCAGTTTCAGTCGGGGAACGTGCAGTACTTC. Amino acids: CASSQFQSGNVQYF.

This clonotype was recorded at least ten times. The chain carries TRBV27 and TRBJ2-2, with D unclear. Trimming cost V 7 bases and J 4 bases, with 16 bases left between them. Germline V gene data show CDR1 as MNHEY and CDR2 as SMNVEV (reference sequence). CDR3 length: 15 residues. The CDR3, as DNA: TGTGCCAGCACCTCCTTTACTCTCTCCACCGGGGAGCTGTTTTTT. This codes for CASTSFTLSTGELFF.

The sample holds many counts of this clonotype. The gene calls are TRBV18 and TRBJ2-5; perhaps TRBD2 as D (5 bases). The germline CDR1 and CDR2 sequences are KGHSH and LQKENI. Between the trimmed V and J ends, which lost 6 bases and 2 bases, there was a span of 16 bases. CDR3 size: 15 residues. The CDR3 is CASSPEGLRQETQYF. The CDR3 coding sequence is TGTGCCAGCTCCCCAGAGGGTCTTAGACAAGAGACCCAGTACTTC.

This clonotype was counted a few times. The chain is built from TRBV3-1 and TRBJ2-3, with 7 bases lining up with TRBD1. This CDR3 is built from 14 residues. The germline gives CDR1 LGHDT, CDR2 YNNKEL (reference sequence). After removal of 1 base from V and 5 bases from J, the junction contained 3 bases not matched to a gene. CDR3 sequence: CASSQGDSRDTQYF. Written as DNA, the CDR3 is TGTGCCAGCAGCCAAGGGGACAGTCGAGATACGCAGTATTTT.

This clonotype appeared many times. The chain employs TRBV28 and TRBJ2-5; D perhaps matches TRBD1 (6 bases). CDR3 length: 14 residues. Germline V gene data show CDR1 as MDHEN and CDR2 as SYDVKM. The V end was cut by 6 bases, the J end by 0 bases, with 11 bases between. CDR3 in amino acids: CASSSGQHQETQYF. The CDR3 nucleotides are TGTGCCAGCAGCTCAGGACAGCACCAAGAGACCCAGTACTTC.

This clonotype was observed a handful of times. The chain uses TRBV27 and TRBJ2-1, with D hard to call. The ends were cut back, 3 bases at V and 8 bases at J, with 14 bases in the middle. Germline V CDR1 and CDR2: MNHEY, SMNVEV (reference sequence). This CDR3 has 14 amino acids. CDR3 DNA: TGTGCCAGCAGTTTCCTAACCCCCACGGATGAGCAGTTCTTC. It translates to CASSFLTPTDEQFF.

This clonotype was seen a few times. The chain carries TRBV24-1 and TRBJ1-4, with TRBD1 matching over 7 bases. CDR3 length: 15 amino acids. J lost 3 bases, V lost 5 bases, and 5 bases had no gene match. From germline, CDR1 is KGHDR and CDR2 SFDVKD. CDR3 in amino acids: CATSVGTAPNEKLFF. CDR3 bases: TGTGCCACCAGTGTTGGGACAGCACCTAATGAAAAACTGTTTTTT.

This clonotype has at least ten counts. The genes are TRBV9 and TRBJ2-7; TRBD2 aligns across 7 bases. The CDR3 sequence is 17 residues long. Per the germline V gene, CDR1 is SGDLS and CDR2 is YYNGEE. Trimming at V came to 2 bases and at J to 4 bases, leaving 15 bases not matched to a gene. The CDR3 DNA reads TGTGCCAGCAGCGTGGGAAGTAGGGCTAGCGGAAAGTACGAGCAGTACTTC. Its translation is CASSVGSRASGKYEQYF.

The V and J genes are TRBV3-1 and TRBJ2-7, with 10 bases identical to TRBD2. With 1 base clipped from V and 10 bases from J, the junction kept 7 bases outside the gene matches. Looked up from germline, CDR1 is LGHDT and CDR2 is YNNKEL (reference sequence). The CDR3 sequence is 14 residues long. CDR3 region: CASSQGFLAGDQYV. CDR3 sequence (DNA): TGTGCCAGCAGCCAAGGGTTTCTAGCGGGAGATCAGTACGTC.

This clonotype was picked up many times. CDR3 amino acids: CASSSPGGVVLTGELFF. As DNA, the CDR3 is TGCGCCAGCAGCTCTCCAGGCGGCGTCGTTTTGACCGGGGAGCTGTTTTTT. This chain links TRBV5-1 with TRBJ2-2; D uncertain. Germline V CDR1 and CDR2: SGHRS, YFSETQ. V was clipped by 3 bases and J by 5 bases, with 20 bases between them. The CDR3 is 17 residues long.